The clone carrying this T cell receptor beta chain was detected only once. Its antigen remains unknown. This sample stems from a study of cytomegalovirus exposure and HLA in healthy donors. Study findings and constraints: Per a prior analysis, the majority of TCR beta V segments were productive roughly 90% or roughly 30% of the time. Later on, an analysis found that several of the most significant clusters appeared to be linked to common viral pathogens, which included parvovirus B19.

Those who donated were healthy bone marrow donors. The donors, nominally healthy at sampling, likely had unrecorded immune exposures. Both 60 Vbeta primers and 13 Jbeta primers went into the PCR. Here immunoSEQ multiplex PCR was the method, and the copy in TCRdb shows in-frame clones only, minus some. The sample contains around 150,000 clones, roughly 76% of which appear only once. J was trimmed by 6 bases and V by 0 bases; bases with no gene match: 13. This CDR3 contains 18 residues. Looked up from germline, CDR1 is LGHNA and CDR2 is YSLEER. The TCR sequence derives from a human donor in good health. Sequencing was carried out using PBMCs. This chain uses TRBV4-3 with TRBJ2-1; 8 nucleotides agree with TRBD2. CDR3 in DNA: TGCGCCAGCAGCCAAGACAATGTGGGGGAACTAGCGGCCAATGAGCAGTTCTTC. Translating gives CASSQDNVGELAANEQFF.